This T cell receptor beta chain was profiled in a study of beta chain features in type 1 diabetes. Study as a whole: Patients were similar to healthy donors in age and gender (as well as in cell yields). Study outcomes and limitations: Compared to healthy donors, patients appeared to have naive, central memory and Treg TCRB repertoires that were more alike.

Germline loops: CDR1 KGHSH, CDR2 LQKENI. The V segment lost 3 bases and the J segment 4 bases; nucleotides outside the gene matches: 5. The CDR3 covers 14 residues. Concerning this clone itself: Its matching antigen is unknown.

Every bit of the isolated RNA underwent reverse transcription, so sequencing read expressed TCRB transcripts. Profiled with immunoSEQ multiplex PCR; TCRdb holds only in-frame clones, not every one. The sample has roughly 290,000 clones, about 8.5% seen once. V is TRBV18 and J is TRBJ2-5; TRBD1 matches at 7 bases. The sample was central memory CD4+ T cells from blood. This sequence was found in a woman younger than 35 in good health. The CDR3 nucleotides are TGTGCCAGCTCACCTCAACAGGGGAGAGAGACCCAGTACTTC. Amino acids: CASSPQQGRETQYF.